This T cell receptor (beta chain) was sequenced during a study of early T cells in non-severe SARS-CoV-2 infection. Turning to the study itself: Whole-blood bulk RNA, unsorted, was sequenced, and chains were unpaired.

To note about this clonotype: Its target is unknown.

Attachment of unique molecular identifiers to individual cDNA molecules was performed. TCRdb ran MiXCR on the 5' RACE reads and lists one entry per CDR3 protein. The sample comprises about 80,000 distinct CDR3 sequences, 5% of which are singletons, and around 7.3% rests with the top ten. CDR3 length: 15 residues. Germline V gene sequence: CDR1 DFQATT, CDR2 SNEGSKA (reference sequence). General study points: Sequences matched to VDJdb favored anti-spike CD8 responses, while private and CD4 specificities were missed.

The TCR originated in an adult who was a healthcare worker with PCR-confirmed SARS-CoV-2 infection or an uninfected control (not recorded which). The sample here was whole blood, taken at baseline. The chain recombines TRBV20-1 with TRBJ2-5; D possibly corresponds to TRBD2 (5 bases). The CDR3 protein is CSLRDPAVVGETQYF. Written as DNA, the CDR3 is TGCAGCTTAAGAGATCCAGCGGTTGTTGGGGAGACCCAGTACTTC.